Included here is one TCR beta chain sequence, with context. Its specificity is unknown. These data come from a study of T-cell memory formation after mild COVID-19. Study-level results: Day 15 to 85 contracting clones showed balanced CD4/CD8; day 15 to 37 expanders favored CD4+.

The CDR3 loop spans 14 amino acids. The J segment lost 5 bases and the V segment lost 0 bases, leaving 3 bases of the junction unmatched. Looked up from germline, CDR1 is DFQATT and CDR2 is SNEGSKA (reference sequence). A single record per CDR3 protein comes from TCRdb applying MiXCR to the 5' RACE reads. The data contain 150,000 to 200,000 distinct CDR3 sequences, around 10% of them singletons. Sequencing was carried out using PBMCs or a T cell subset sorted from them (not recorded which). The sequence was obtained from a man in his late teens or twenties who had mild COVID-19 (a few samples of this study predate the infection). Cell type and time point are not known. The V and J genes are TRBV20-1 and TRBJ2-7; 11 nucleotides match TRBD1. The CDR3 nucleotides read TGCAGTGCTAGAGAGGGACAGGGGGTTAACGAGCAGTACTTC. It codes for CSAREGQGVNEQYF.